This TCR beta chain came from a study of regulatory T cells in long-lasting Graves disease. Sequencing libraries for TCR beta were prepared with iRepertoire HTBI primers and Arm-PCR of CDR3 regions. Per the original data handling: Across all samples, about 60 TRBV segments and 15 or so TRBJ segments were identified. Each CDR3 protein is one row after TCRdb ran MiXCR on the multiplex PCR reads. TCRdb's processing, not the authors', yielded these V and J calls. The profile shows approximately 400,000 distinct CDR3 sequences, under 25% of them singletons. Time point specified: persistent/refractory GD, antithyroid drugs over 5 years with positive TRAb. PBMC RNA was the source of the TCR library. Findings and caveats of the study: Newly diagnosed disease favored TRBV20-1 and TRBJ2-1 over persistent disease.

The CDR3 covers 13 residues. The V gene's germline CDR1 is ENHRY and CDR2 SYGVKD. V lost 4 bases and J 0 bases, leaving 6 bases between the germline ends. This clonotype was seen ten or more times. The antigen is unknown. The chain combines TRBV10-3 with TRBJ2-5; the D is unclear. The TCR sequence derives from a female donor with Graves disease. The sequences come from peripheral blood mononuclear cells (PBMCs), collected when the disease was refractory, from a patient treated with antithyroid drugs. CDR3 region: CAISGSDQETQYF. The CDR3 bases are TGTGCCATCAGTGGGAGTGACCAAGAGACCCAGTACTTC.